What follows is one TCR beta chain and its context. Its specificity is unknown. A much larger clone lies a single base off, so this may be a read error. The germline V gene has CDR1 SGHRS and CDR2 YFSETQ. The CDR3 covers 14 residues. TCRdb called the 5' RACE reads again in MiXCR, with one record for every CDR3 protein. The table has nearly 55,000 distinct CDR3 sequences, roughly 18% seen once. Study-wide results and caveats: In terms of TCR gene usage, tumor memory CD4+ T cells clustered together with blood and lymph node memory CD4+ cells, as well as with lymph node naive CD4+ cells. Tumor Tregs overlapped most with tumor, then blood, naive CD4+ cells.

Naive CD4+ cells had CD25+ Tregs removed. The specimen was naive CD4+ T cells sorted from blood. Subset given: naive CD4+ T cells, CD4+CD45RA+CD25-. This clonotype was obtained from a female donor with breast cancer. The chain joins TRBV5-1 to TRBJ2-4; TRBD2 matches 9 bases. DNA of the CDR3: TGCGCCAGCAACTTGCGCGGGAGGGGAGACATTCAGTACTTC. Translation: CASNLRGRGDIQYF.